This entry features one TCR beta chain sequence. Its antigen is unidentified. The data belong to a study of T cells expressing NK-cell markers. Germline V lookup: CDR1 SQVTM, CDR2 ANQGSEA. The CDR3 is made up of 14 amino acids. Template switching by 5'RACE with UMIs generated the TCR beta cDNA. TCRdb re-called the 5' RACE reads; every CDR3 protein appears as one record, without DNA. The sample shows a few hundred thousand distinct CDR3 sequences, and around 4.9% sits with its ten largest clones. Regarding the study as a whole: For a few donors, these clonotypes were likewise the leading ones in the CD3+CD56-NKG2C+ fraction. There remained a lack of clarity about HCMV specificity of expanded NKG2C+ T cell clones.

The chain has TRBV29-1 and TRBJ2-1; lacking DNA, the TRBD2 call made by TCRdb goes unchecked. The sequenced sample consisted of blood T cells: a sorted CD56 or NKG2C T cell subset, CD4+ or CD8+ T cells, or bulk PBMC T cells (not recorded which). This TCR was sampled from a man aged 18 to 70 in good health. The CDR3 spells CSVAGGTSSNEQFF.